Following are 3 T cell receptor beta chains from one sample sequenced in a study of blood T cell repertoires in COVID-19. Sequenced by immunoSEQ multiplex PCR; TCRdb stores in-frame clones only, minus some. The table lists 55,000 to 80,000 clones, roughly 77% of them singletons, with 0.83% in the top ten. The sequencing sample was made of peripheral blood. These receptors originate from a woman in her seventies with acute or convalescent COVID-19.

The CDR3 DNA is TGCGCCAGCAGCTCTGAACCCGGGACAGGAGTTACCGGGGAGCTGTTTTTT. Protein: CASSSEPGTGVTGELFF. J is TRBJ2-2 and V is TRBV5-1; 8 nucleotides match TRBD1. J gave up 5 bases and V 3 bases, and 12 bases lay outside the gene matches. Germline V gene sequence: CDR1 SGHRS, CDR2 YFSETQ. The CDR3 contains 17 residues.

The chain has TRBV7-8 and TRBJ2-1; TRBD2 agrees at 10 bases. Losses at the gene ends were 4 bases for V and 2 bases for J; bases not matched to a gene: 5. The CDR3 length is 16 residues. The germline V gene has CDR1 SGHVS and CDR2 FQNEAQ. The CDR3 loop is CASSSTLAGAYNEQFF. The CDR3 DNA follows: TGTGCCAGCAGCTCAACCCTAGCGGGAGCCTACAATGAGCAGTTCTTC.

A single count supports this clone. CDR3 sequence (DNA): TGTGCCAGCAGCGGGGACAGGGGATACTATGGCTACACCTTC. It encodes CASSGDRGYYGYTF. The chain is built from TRBV5-5 and TRBJ1-2, with 10 bases that match TRBD1. Germline CDR1 is SGHKS and CDR2 is YYEKEE (reference sequence). J lost 3 bases, V lost 4 bases, and 3 bases had no gene match. The CDR3 extends over 14 amino acids.